The rows below give T cell receptor beta chains drawn from one sample of a study of cytomegalovirus exposure and HLA in healthy donors. TCRdb keeps only in-frame clones here, not all; method: immunoSEQ multiplex PCR. The sample comprises 120,000 to 150,000 clones, roughly 77% of which are singletons, and 2.5% to 4% rests with the top ten. Sequencing was performed on PBMCs. Receptors were obtained from a man in his forties in good health and CMV-seronegative. The CDR3 runs from the conserved cysteine through the conserved F or W. Fields, in order: clone size, J gene, CDR3 length, V gene, D gene, CDR3 DNA, CDR3 protein. D genes are given only for firm matches. The size of a clone is reported for some rows only, either as once, few or many, or as a class for expanded clones.

. TRBJ2-5 16 TRBV4-2 TRBD2 TGTGCCAGCAAAAGAGCAACTAGCGAGTACCAAGAGACCCAGTACTTC CASKRATSEYQETQYF
. TRBJ1-5 16 TRBV7-2 . TGTGCCAGCAGCTTAGTCGGAGGGATGGGCAATCAGCCCCAGCATTTT CASSLVGGMGNQPQHF
. TRBJ1-1 15 TRBV6-5 . TGTGCCAGCAGTTACAATCGGGGAGGAGGTACTGAAGCTTTCTTT CASSYNRGGGTEAFF
. TRBJ1-2 17 TRBV28 TRBD1 TGTGCCAGCAGTTTGGCGGATCCGGGACAGGGGGTCTATGGCTACACCTTC CASSLADPGQGVYGYTF
. TRBJ2-7 13 TRBV27 TRBD1 TGTGCCAGCAGACTGACAGGGGCATACGAGCAGTACTTC CASRLTGAYEQYF
. TRBJ2-5 16 TRBV7-3 TRBD1 TGTGCCAGCAGCCCAACTTCGGACAGGGGGAAAGAGACCCAGTACTTC CASSPTSDRGKETQYF
. TRBJ2-1 16 TRBV27 TRBD2 TGTGCCAGCAGTTCCGGACAGCGGGGGACGTACAATGAGCAGTTCTTC CASSSGQRGTYNEQFF
. TRBJ1-6 15 TRBV18 TRBD1 TGTGCCAGCTCACCATACAGACAGGGGGGCTCACCCCTCCACTTT CASSPYRQGGSPLHF
. TRBJ2-2 21 TRBV5-1 TRBD1 TGCGCCAGCAGCTTCCAACCGGGACAGGATAGACTACTCACGAACACCGGGGAGCTGTTTTTT CASSFQPGQDRLLTNTGELFF
. TRBJ2-5 16 TRBV4-2 TRBD1 TGTGCCAGCAGCCGGGACCCGGGACAGGGAGGCGAGACCCAGTACTTC CASSRDPGQGGETQYF
once TRBJ1-1 16 TRBV28 TRBD1 TGTGCCAGCAGTTTATCAGCCACAGGGGGCCCCACTGAAGCTTTCTTT CASSLSATGGPTEAFF
. TRBJ2-5 16 TRBV7-9 . TGTGCCAGCAGCCCAGTCCTAAGGGGTGACTGGGAGACCCAGTACTTC CASSPVLRGDWETQYF
. TRBJ2-3 21 TRBV7-3 TRBD1 TGTGCCAGCAGCTTAGCGGCCCCTAGGGACAGGGCATCTTCTAGCACAGATACGCAGTATTTT CASSLAAPRDRASSSTDTQYF
. TRBJ1-6 15 TRBV28 TRBD1 TGTGCCAGTTGGCCTAGGGACAGTTATAATTCACCCCTCCACTTT CASWPRDSYNSPLHF
few TRBJ2-2 20 TRBV5-1 TRBD2 TGCGCCAGCAGCCCTTATCTCCGGGCTAGCGGGCCATCGTACACCGGGGAGCTGTTTTTT CASSPYLRASGPSYTGELFF
. TRBJ1-2 17 TRBV4-1 . TGCGCCAGCAGCCAATTTGCCAGGGGACTAGCTAACTATGGCTACACCTTC CASSQFARGLANYGYTF
. TRBJ2-7 14 TRBV18 . TGTGCCAGCTCACCACCGGAGGGTCCCCGCGAGCAGTACTTC CASSPPEGPREQYF
. TRBJ1-5 15 TRBV5-1 . TGCGCCAGCAGCTTGGACGGGGGAAGCAATCAGCCCCAGCATTTT CASSLDGGSNQPQHF
. TRBJ2-7 15 TRBV4-3 . TGCGCCAGCAGCCAAGGGCCAGAATCTTCCTACGAGCAGTACTTC CASSQGPESSYEQYF
. TRBJ1-5 18 TRBV18 TRBD1 TGTGCCAGCTCATCTAAATTACCGGGACAGGGGGCTTATCAGCCCCAGCATTTT CASSSKLPGQGAYQPQHF
. TRBJ2-5 16 TRBV10-2 TRBD2 TGCGCCAGCAGTGACCCTCTAGCGGGGGCCCAAGAGACCCAGTACTTC CASSDPLAGAQETQYF
. TRBJ2-2 14 TRBV5-6 . TGTGCCAGCAGCCCCAGGTGGGTCATCGGGGAGCTGTTTTTT CASSPRWVIGELFF
. TRBJ1-1 16 TRBV5-1 . TGCGCCAGCAGCTTTACGGGCAGGGCGGCAGAGTCTGAAGCTTTCTTT CASSFTGRAAESEAFF
. TRBJ2-1 15 TRBV5-6 TRBD1 TGTGCCAGCAGCGGGGGACAGGGGTCGATAGATGAGCAGTTCTTC CASSGGQGSIDEQFF
few TRBJ1-2 14 TRBV13 . TGTGCCAGCAGCTTAAGACAGGTCGCCTATGGCTACACCTTC CASSLRQVAYGYTF
. TRBJ2-7 12 TRBV7-2 . TGTGCCAGCAGCCCCGGGGTCGGTCCTCAGTACTTC CASSPGVGPQYF
once TRBJ1-5 14 TRBV2 TRBD1 TGTGCCAGCCGGGGACAGGGATCGAGTCAGCCCCAGCATTTT CASRGQGSSQPQHF
. TRBJ1-1 16 TRBV7-8 TRBD1 TGTGCCAGCAGCTTAGATAAACAGGGGGCGTGGGCTGAAGCTTTCTTT CASSLDKQGAWAEAFF
few TRBJ1-1 14 TRBV10-3 . TGTGCCATCACCAGATCAAGCGGTAACACTGAAGCTTTCTTT CAITRSSGNTEAFF
. TRBJ1-3 15 TRBV6-6 TRBD1 TGTGCCAGCAGCCTAAGGACAGGGGCGCCGGGCACCATATATTTT CASSLRTGAPGTIYF
once TRBJ1-1 13 TRBV18 . TGTGCCAGCCGCGCCCTCGGGAACACTGAAGCTTTCTTT CASRALGNTEAFF
. TRBJ2-1 16 TRBV5-1 TRBD2 TGCGCCAGCAGCTGGACAGAGCGGGGGGGCTACGATGAGCAGTTCTTC CASSWTERGGYDEQFF
once TRBJ2-1 18 TRBV4-1 TRBD1 TGCGCCAGCAGCCGGAGAAGAAGTGAGACAGGGATGGGTGATGAGCAGTTCTTC CASSRRRSETGMGDEQFF
. TRBJ2-3 16 TRBV19 . TGTGCCAGTAGTATTGAAAACTACTACCGCACAGATACGCAGTATTTT CASSIENYYRTDTQYF
few TRBJ1-1 13 TRBV5-1 . TGCGCCAGCAGCTTGTTTGGGGGGACTGAAGCTTTCTTT CASSLFGGTEAFF
. TRBJ2-7 13 TRBV4-1 . TGCGCCAGCAGCCCTCGGGATACCTACGAGCAGTACTTC CASSPRDTYEQYF
. TRBJ2-1 17 TRBV7-2 TRBD2 TGTGCCAGCAGCCCGGGGGGTAGCGGGGTTAAGAACAATGAGCAGTTCTTC CASSPGGSGVKNNEQFF
. TRBJ2-1 15 TRBV9 . TGTGCCAGCAGCGTAGTTGGGAGCTCCTACAATGAGCAGTTCTTC CASSVVGSSYNEQFF
. TRBJ2-5 14 TRBV7-2 TRBD1 TGTGCCAGCAGCTCAGGGGGCAGGGGAGAGACCCAGTACTTC CASSSGGRGETQYF
. TRBJ2-7 13 TRBV4-1 TRBD1 TGCGCCAGCAGCGTACGACAGGGCGACGAGCAGTACTTC CASSVRQGDEQYF
. TRBJ2-7 15 TRBV6-6 . TGTGCCAGCAGTTACTCGCTCCAGGGCGACTACGAGCAGTACTTC CASSYSLQGDYEQYF
. TRBJ1-4 15 TRBV29-1 TRBD1 TGCAGCGTTTTGGGACAGGGGGCGCGAGGGGAAAAACTGTTTTTT CSVLGQGARGEKLFF
. TRBJ1-2 12 TRBV7-9 . TGTGCCAGCAGCTGGAGGAGCTCTGCCCTCAGCTTC CASSWRSSALSF
. TRBJ2-1 17 TRBV7-9 TRBD1 TGTGCCAGCAGCTTACCAACCTCGGACAGGGGCAACAATGAGCAGTTCTTC CASSLPTSDRGNNEQFF
. TRBJ2-2 17 TRBV2 TRBD1 TGTGCCAGCAGTGATGGGGGGACAGGGGTTATCACCGGGGAGCTGTTTTTT CASSDGGTGVITGELFF
. TRBJ2-5 15 TRBV10-3 . TGTGCCATCAGTGAGTCTGACGGGATGGGTCTGACCCAGTACTTC CAISESDGMGLTQYF
. TRBJ2-7 16 TRBV7-9 TRBD1 TGTTCCAGCAGCTTAGGGACAGGGAAAGGTTACTACGAGCAGTACTTC CSSSLGTGKGYYEQYF
. TRBJ1-2 12 TRBV6-1 . TGTGCCAGCAGTGAGACAGGCTATGGCTACACCTTC CASSETGYGYTF
. TRBJ1-6 17 TRBV15 TRBD1 TGTGCCACCAGCAGAGGGGACAGCGGATCTATAAGTTCACCCCTCCACTTT CATSRGDSGSISSPLHF
. TRBJ2-7 15 TRBV6-5 TRBD1 TGTGCCAGCAGTGCGACAGGGGAAGTCGCCTACGAGCAGTACTTC CASSATGEVAYEQYF